This T cell receptor beta chain was sequenced in a study of technical replicates of blood from a handful of donors. The protocol was immunoSEQ multiplex PCR, while the TCRdb copy is restricted to in-frame clones and leaves out a portion. The sample holds tens of thousands of clones, more than 75% seen once. Trimming left V 6 bases short and J 3 bases short, with 18 bases between. This CDR3 has 17 amino acids. Germline V gives CDR1 SGHVS, CDR2 FQNEAQ. Sequencing used PBMCs. The V call is TRBV7-8, the J call TRBJ2-6, with D tentatively TRBD2 (5 bases). The receptor was isolated from a human donor in good health. Some clones in this sample may be carry-over from other donors' samples. The CDR3: CASSSPGEVGGANVLTF. CDR3 nucleotides: TGTGCCAGCAGTAGCCCCGGGGAAGTAGGTGGGGCCAACGTCCTGACTTTC.